This T cell receptor (beta chain) was captured by sequencing in a study of fetal regulatory T cell absence and autoimmunity. On the study more broadly: The IPEX patients lacked clinical diabetes but had exocrine pancreas autoimmunity.

The CDR3 loop spans 15 amino acids. Trimming stripped 2 bases from V and 9 bases from J, with 15 bases between. Germline values: CDR1 SGHRS, CDR2 YFSETQ. TCRdb's copy holds only in-frame clones and misses some; the assay was immunoSEQ multiplex PCR. The profile shows 85,000 to 100,000 clones, about three quarters of them singletons. The gene calls are TRBV5-1 and TRBJ1-6; D is possibly TRBD1 (5 bases). The sequencing input was pancreas tissue. The sequence was collected from a male donor with IPEX syndrome. The CDR3 nucleotides read TGCGCCAGCAGCTTATGGACATTCGACTTTTCACCCCTCCACTTT. Translated, it gives CASSLWTFDFSPLHF. Full variable domain (outside the CDR3, taken from reference TRBV5-1 and TRBJ1-6): KAGVTQTPRYLIKTRGQQVTLSCSPISGHRSVSWYQQTPGQGLQFLFEYFSETQRNKGNFPGRFSGRQFSNSRSEMNVSTLELGDSALYLCASSLWTFDFSPLHFGNGTRLTVT.